This TCR beta chain is drawn from a study of cytomegalovirus exposure and HLA in healthy donors. Germline values: CDR1 SEHNR, CDR2 FQNEAQ (reference sequence). This CDR3 contains 16 residues. This PCR relied on a set of 60 Vbeta primers and 13 Jbeta primers. Data came from immunoSEQ multiplex PCR; TCRdb stores just in-frame clones and leaves some out. The table lists about 120,000 clones, approximately 75% of them singletons. With regard to this clone: Its antigen is not known. An end of the junction does not agree with germline; a read error may underlie this.

Study-level results: The authors later linked a missense DCLRE1C variant to TCR beta V- and J-gene trimming. What TCR beta sequences reportedly achieved was accurate prediction of HLA-A and HLA-B alleles in most subjects. Researchers reported from a later analysis that most CMV-associated TCR beta chains appeared HLA-restricted.

The sequencing sample was made of PBMCs. J is TRBJ2-1 and V is TRBV7-9; TRBD2 agrees at 12 bases. The TCR originated in a woman aged 45-65 years in good health and CMV-seronegative. The DNA of the CDR3 is TGTTCCAGCAGCTTATCTAGCGGGAGGGCCGGAAATGAGCAGTTCTTC. It is translated as CSSSLSSGRAGNEQFF.